Below, one T cell receptor beta chain is given with its context. In germline, CDR1 is SGHRS, CDR2 YFSETQ. Trimming took off 0 bases at V and 4 bases at J, with 8 bases between the two ends. This CDR3 region has 14 residues. The data derive from a study of cytomegalovirus exposure and HLA in healthy donors. The PCR ran on 60 Vbeta and 13 Jbeta primers. TCRdb's copy holds only in-frame clones and misses some; the assay was immunoSEQ multiplex PCR. The sample contains about 110,000 clones, under 85% of which appear only once. At the time of sampling, donors were nominally healthy, though unrecorded immune exposures were likely.

The sample consisted of PBMCs. The receptor was isolated from a woman aged 45-60 years in good health and CMV-seropositive. The gene calls are TRBV5-1 and TRBJ1-5; D is unresolved. CDR3 bases: TGCGCCAGCAGCTTGGAAAGTAGTAATCAGCCCCAGCATTTT. As protein: CASSLESSNQPQHF.